This T cell receptor (beta chain) was captured by sequencing in a study of B cell selection in AIRE deficiency. Conventional CD4 T cells were sorted as CD4+CD127+ cells. Profiling relied on immunoSEQ multiplex PCR, and the TCRdb table lists in-frame clones only, not all of them. The sample lists some 25,000 clones, 96% occurring once. The CDR3 contains 14 residues. Sequencing input: CD4+CD127+ conventional T cells sorted from PBMCs. The chain links TRBV12-2 to TRBJ1-3. TRBV12-2 corresponds to a pseudogene. This TCR came from a human donor in good health. CDR3 sequence (DNA): TGTGCAAGTCGCTTATTGCTCTCTGGAAACACCATATATTTT. Translated: CASRLLLSGNTIYF.